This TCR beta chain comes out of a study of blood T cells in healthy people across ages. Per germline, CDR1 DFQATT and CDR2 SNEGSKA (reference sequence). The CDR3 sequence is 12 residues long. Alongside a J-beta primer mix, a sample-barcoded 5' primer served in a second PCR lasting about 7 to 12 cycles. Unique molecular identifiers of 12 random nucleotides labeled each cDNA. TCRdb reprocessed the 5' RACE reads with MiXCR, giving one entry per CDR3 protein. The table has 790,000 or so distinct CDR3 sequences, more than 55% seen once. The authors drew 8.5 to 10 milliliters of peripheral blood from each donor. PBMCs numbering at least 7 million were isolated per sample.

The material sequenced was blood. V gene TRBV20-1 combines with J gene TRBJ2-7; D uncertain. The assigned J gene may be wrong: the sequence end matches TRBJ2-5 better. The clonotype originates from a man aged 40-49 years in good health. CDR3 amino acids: CSARPSKETQYF. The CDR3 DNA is TGCAGTGCTAGGCCCTCTAAGGAGACCCAGTACTTC.